This TCR beta chain was sequenced during a study of OX40 agonist ivuxolimab in advanced cancers. Only in-frame clones appear in the TCRdb table, and some are missing; sequencing was by immunoSEQ multiplex PCR. The sample records about 83,000 clones, roughly 90% being singletons. Study-wide results and limits: At 0.1 to 3.0 mg/kg, CD4+ and CD8+ blood T cells expanded clonally by week 6.

Note on this clone: Its target is unknown.

This CDR3 comprises 15 residues. The V gene end was trimmed by 6 bases and the J gene end by 2 bases; junction bases not matched to a gene: 4. The germline gives CDR1 MNHEY, CDR2 SMNVEV (reference sequence). The sequence was obtained from an adult with an advanced solid tumor such as melanoma, head and neck, liver or kidney cancer. The material was CD4+ or CD8+ T cells sorted from blood, obtained in a trial of the OX40 agonist ivuxolimab. This chain joins TRBV27 and TRBJ1-5, with TRBD1 matching 10 bases. Written as DNA, the CDR3 is TGTGCCAGCAGCCCCGGGACAGGGGGCAATCAGCCCCAGCATTTT. The encoded protein is CASSPGTGGNQPQHF.